A single T cell receptor beta chain is shown here with its context. The antigen remains unidentified. These data originate in a study of response to subunit inactivated influenza vaccine. Regarding the study as a whole: Researchers suggested that each seasonal influenza vaccination recruits few new T cells.

J lost 3 bases, V lost 3 bases, and 3 bases had no gene match. Germline loops: CDR1 MDHEN, CDR2 SYDVKM. The CDR3 length is 14 residues. From the RT-PCR reads, TCRdb called clonotypes with MiXCR, one entry per CDR3 protein. The sample lists some 180,000 distinct CDR3 sequences; around 9% were seen once. The clonotype was recovered from a man aged 50-59 years who received an inactivated influenza vaccine. The chain combines TRBV28 with TRBJ2-7; the match to TRBD2 covers 9 bases. The specimen comprised non-naive T cells sorted from PBMCs, sampled on the day of vaccination. The CDR3 region has the DNA TGTGCCAGCAGTTTGACTAGCGGAAACTACGAGCAGTACTTC. It yields the protein CASSLTSGNYEQYF.